Shown below are 9 T cell receptor beta chains from a single sample sequenced in a study of blood T cell repertoires in COVID-19. Sequencing was performed with immunoSEQ multiplex PCR; in TCRdb, only in-frame clones are kept and a portion is missing. The table lists around 140,000 clones, 86% of them singletons. Sequenced material: peripheral blood. These receptors came from a woman in her sixties or seventies with acute or convalescent COVID-19.

This clone was observed once. This chain links TRBV7-2 with TRBJ2-1; 8 bases map to TRBD2. The ends lost 1 base at V and 4 bases at J; junction bases unmatched: 9. The CDR3 is 17 residues long. Germline-derived CDR1 and CDR2 are SGHTA and FQGNSA. The CDR3 here is CASSLVLTQRGYNEQFF. CDR3 nucleotides: TGTGCCAGCAGCTTAGTATTGACCCAGCGGGGGTACAATGAGCAGTTCTTC. Full variable domain (rest looked up from reference TRBV7-2 and TRBJ2-1): GAGVSQSPSNKVTEKGKDVELRCDPISGHTALYWYRQSLGQGLEFLIYFQGNSAPDKSGLPSDRFSAERTGGSVSTLTIQRTQQEDSAVYLCASSLVLTQRGYNEQFFGPGTRLTVL.

The chain recombines TRBV4-2 with TRBJ2-5; 7 bases are a match to TRBD1. The germline gives CDR1 LGHNA, CDR2 YNFKEQ. J lost 0 bases, V lost 2 bases, and 9 bases had no gene match. The CDR3 covers 17 residues. The CDR3 bases are TGTGCCAGCAGCCAAAGACAGGGCCCACTTCACCAAGAGACCCAGTACTTC. Translated, it gives CASSQRQGPLHQETQYF.

The rearrangement joins TRBV4-3 to TRBJ1-2; D is unclear. CDR3 length equals 13 residues. The V end was cut by 0 bases, the J end by 7 bases, with 9 bases between. Germline CDR1 and CDR2: LGHNA and YSLEER. The DNA of the CDR3 is TGCGCCAGCAGCCAAGATACGAGGATTGGCTACACCTTC. It is translated as CASSQDTRIGYTF.

The chain recombines TRBV7-2 with TRBJ2-7; D is uncertain. This CDR3 comprises 13 residues. V lost 3 bases and J 4 bases, leaving 10 bases between the germline ends. The V gene's germline CDR1 is SGHTA and CDR2 FQGNSA. The CDR3 reads CASSLPTVYEQYF. The CDR3 DNA reads TGTGCCAGCAGCTTGCCCACAGTTTACGAGCAGTACTTC.

This clone was observed a few times. The rearrangement links TRBV6-2 or TRBV6-3 to TRBJ1-2; 10 bases map to TRBD1. The germline CDR1 and CDR2 sequences are MNHEY and SVGEGT. CDR3 length: 15 residues. The J segment lost 8 bases and the V segment lost 6 bases, leaving 12 bases of the junction unmatched. CDR3: CASSLRDRGSGGYTF. The CDR3 nucleotides read TGTGCCAGCAGCTTGCGGGACAGGGGATCGGGCGGCTACACCTTC.

This clone was recorded once. The chain is built from TRBV28 and TRBJ1-5; D unresolved. CDR3 length: 12 amino acids. In germline, CDR1 is MDHEN, CDR2 SYDVKM. Trimming shortened V by 8 bases and J by 2 bases, and 7 bases separated the two germline ends. CDR3 sequence reads: CASGEGNQPQHF. The CDR3 nucleotides are TGTGCCAGCGGGGAGGGCAATCAGCCCCAGCATTTT.

This clone was observed a single time. The gene calls are TRBV11-3 and TRBJ2-6; D is possibly TRBD1 (6 bases). The V gene's germline CDR1 is SGHNT and CDR2 YENEEA. The CDR3 is made up of 15 amino acids. V gave up 5 bases and J gave up 4 bases, with 12 bases separating them. CDR3 sequence: CASSARTAGANVLTF. CDR3 nucleotide sequence: TGTGCCAGCAGCGCGAGGACAGCAGGGGCCAACGTCCTGACTTTC. The full variable domain, with the rest looked up from reference TRBV11-3 and TRBJ2-6, is EAGVVQSPRYKIIEKKQPVAFWCNPISGHNTLYWYLQNLGQGPELLIRYENEEAVDDSQLPKDRFSAERLKGVDSTLKIQPAELGDSAVYLCASSARTAGANVLTFGAGSRLTVL.

The chain carries TRBV6-1 and TRBJ1-2; possible D gene TRBD1, 5 bases. This CDR3 spans 15 amino acids. Per the germline V gene, CDR1 is MNHNS and CDR2 is SASEGT. The germline V and J ends were trimmed by 2 bases and 10 bases, with 20 bases remaining between them. The CDR3 DNA reads as TGTGCCAGCAGTGAACCCGGACAACTAACAAACTTCTACACCTTC. This gives the protein CASSEPGQLTNFYTF.

The chain links TRBV6-2 or TRBV6-3 to TRBJ2-3, with unresolved D. Trimming shortened V by 6 bases and J by 8 bases, and 12 bases separated the two germline ends. Germline V gene sequence: CDR1 MNHEY, CDR2 SVGEGT. CDR3 size: 12 residues. The CDR3, as DNA: TGTGCCAGCAGCCCCCTAGGCGGTACGCAGTATTTT. This translates into CASSPLGGTQYF.